This T cell receptor (beta chain) was observed in a study of blood T cell repertoires in COVID-19. CDR1 and CDR2 (germline): SGHTA, FQGNSA. Trimming took off 1 base at V and 1 base at J, with 10 bases between the two ends. CDR3 size: 15 residues. Sequencing used immunoSEQ multiplex PCR; TCRdb keeps in-frame clones, though not all of them. The sample lists about 98,000 clones, roughly 80% seen once, with 11% in the top ten. The chain employs TRBV7-2 and TRBJ1-1, with no clear D. This sequence originates from a man aged 65 to 79 with active or convalescent COVID-19. Sequencing input: peripheral blood. DNA of the CDR3: TGTGCCAGCAGCTTAGTTGAGACTCAGAACACTGAAGCTTTCTTT. Protein: CASSLVETQNTEAFF.